The 30 T cell receptor beta chains in this list originate from one sample, sequenced in a study of cytomegalovirus exposure and HLA in healthy donors. The PCR contained 60 Vbeta and 13 Jbeta primers. Data came from immunoSEQ multiplex PCR; TCRdb stores just in-frame clones and leaves some out. The sample includes 100,000 to 150,000 clones, more than 55% of them seen just once. Sequencing was done on a sample of PBMCs. All receptors come from a young man in good health and CMV-seronegative.

V usage is TRBV7-8 and J usage is TRBJ2-3; TRBD1 might be the D (6 bases). Trimming left V 0 bases short and J 5 bases short, with 9 bases between. The CDR3 consists of 14 residues. The V gene's germline CDR1 is SGHVS and CDR2 FQNEAQ. The CDR3 DNA reads as TGTGCCAGCAGCTTAGCCCGGGACAAAGATACGCAGTATTTT. Amino acid sequence: CASSLARDKDTQYF.

This chain joins TRBV5-6 and TRBJ2-3; 10 bases match TRBD1. The junction had 10 bases not matched to a gene; V was cut back by 4 bases and J by 5 bases. Germline loops: CDR1 SGHDT, CDR2 YYEEEE. The CDR3 runs 16 residues. The CDR3 spells CASSRDRGGVVDTQYF. The CDR3 bases are TGTGCCAGCAGCAGGGACAGGGGCGGAGTGGTAGATACGCAGTATTTT.

This chain connects TRBV7-2 to TRBJ2-1; D uncertain. This CDR3 comprises 12 residues. Germline V gives CDR1 SGHTA, CDR2 FQGNSA. Trimming left V 2 bases short and J 7 bases short, with 6 bases between. DNA of the CDR3: TGTGCCAGCAGCTTAAGCAGGAATGAGCAGTTCTTC. Translation: CASSLSRNEQFF.

The V and J genes are TRBV5-1 and TRBJ2-7; 7 bases agree with TRBD1. This CDR3 comprises 14 residues. V lost 4 bases to trimming and J lost 3 bases; unmatched junction nucleotides: 7. Germline CDR1 reads SGHRS; CDR2 reads YFSETQ. The CDR3: CASSPDRASYEQYF. CDR3 in DNA: TGCGCCAGCAGCCCCGACAGGGCGAGCTACGAGCAGTACTTC.

This clone was counted once. The chain carries TRBV29-1 and TRBJ2-5; 8 positions match TRBD1. The better agreement between TRBJ2-7 and the DNA end casts doubt on the J call. The CDR3 contains 12 residues. The germline gives CDR1 SQVTM, CDR2 ANQGSEA. The CDR3 coding sequence is TGCAGCGTTCAGGGGGCGCGGTACGAGCAGTACTTC. It is translated as CSVQGARYEQYF.

This clone has more than one count but fewer than ten. The V call is TRBV6-1, the J call TRBJ2-2, with TRBD1 matching over 7 bases. CDR3 length equals 15 residues. CDR1 MNHNS and CDR2 SASEGT come from the germline V gene. Unmatched junction bases numbered 6, after V lost 5 bases and J lost 3 bases. The CDR3 nucleotides are TGTGCCAGCAGTCCCCCGACAGGGTACACCGGGGAGCTGTTTTTT. Translated: CASSPPTGYTGELFF.

The chain is built from TRBV9 and TRBJ2-3; the match to TRBD2 covers 11 bases. Trimming cost V 0 bases and J 4 bases; bases outside gene matches: 10. The CDR3 has 18 amino acids. Germline V lookup: CDR1 SGDLS, CDR2 YYNGEE. Here the CDR3 reads CASSVDPLAGVDPDTQYF. The CDR3 DNA reads TGTGCCAGCAGCGTAGACCCACTAGCGGGAGTTGATCCAGATACGCAGTATTTT.

This sequence joins TRBV4-1 and TRBJ2-7; 8 bases match TRBD2. V lost 0 bases, J lost 1 base, and 5 bases stayed unmatched. The CDR3 is 16 residues long. In germline, CDR1 is MGHRA, CDR2 YSYEKL. The CDR3 region has the DNA TGCGCCAGCAGCCAAGATTATAGCGGGAAGTCCTACGAGCAGTACTTC. Amino acid sequence: CASSQDYSGKSYEQYF.

This clone has a handful of counts. The chain is built from TRBV12-2 and TRBJ2-2; the D call TRBD2 from the table was never checked on the DNA. TRBV12-2 constitutes a pseudogene. This CDR3 spans 13 amino acids. CDR3 loop: CASRSGPTGELFF. In DNA form, the CDR3 reads TGTGCAAGTCGCTCCGGTCCTACCGGGGAGCTGTTTTTT.

This clone was found once. The chain employs TRBV7-8 and TRBJ1-3, with D maybe TRBD1 (5 bases). This CDR3 has 14 amino acids. V was trimmed by 1 base and J by 3 bases, leaving 7 bases between them. Germline CDR1 SGHVS, CDR2 FQNEAQ. This CDR3 is CASSLGTLGNTIYF. CDR3 nucleotide sequence: TGTGCCAGCAGCTTAGGGACACTTGGAAACACCATATATTTT.

The chain has TRBV7-9 and TRBJ2-3, with 7 bases lining up with TRBD1. This CDR3 spans 16 amino acids. Germline assignment: CDR1 SEHNR and CDR2 FQNEAQ (reference sequence). The trim removed 2 bases at V and 3 bases at J, leaving 8 bases unmatched. Here the CDR3 reads CASSLQGQLSTDTQYF. The CDR3 coding sequence is TGTGCCAGCAGCTTACAGGGACAGTTGAGTACAGATACGCAGTATTTT.

This clone was detected only a few times. The gene calls are TRBV9 and TRBJ2-2, with 11 bases aligning to TRBD2. The junction had 7 bases not matched to a gene; V was cut back by 3 bases and J by 0 bases. The germline V gene encodes CDR1 SGDLS and CDR2 YYNGEE. The CDR3 is made up of 18 amino acids. The CDR3 reads CASSERTSGYANTGELFF. As DNA, the CDR3 is TGTGCCAGCAGCGAAAGGACTAGCGGGTACGCGAACACCGGGGAGCTGTTTTTT.

The chain combines TRBV11-2 with TRBJ2-1; D remains unclear. The germline gives CDR1 SGHAT, CDR2 FQNNGV. V lost 4 bases, J lost 9 bases, and 7 bases lay in between. This CDR3 has 11 residues. The CDR3 loop is CASSSPGEQFF. The CDR3 nucleotides are TGTGCCAGCAGCTCCCCCGGTGAGCAGTTCTTC.

The V and J genes are TRBV30 and TRBJ2-4; 11 bases are a match to TRBD2. This CDR3 region has 19 residues. CDR1 GTSNPN and CDR2 SVGIG come from the germline V gene (reference sequence). The junction had 13 bases not matched to a gene; V was cut back by 2 bases and J by 1 base. The chain's CDR3 is CAWSPPLAGVGGAKNIQYF. DNA for the CDR3: TGTGCCTGGAGTCCCCCACTAGCGGGAGTGGGGGGGGCCAAAAACATTCAGTACTTC.

This clone was recorded a few times. The gene calls are TRBV19 and TRBJ1-2; a possible D gene is TRBD1 (5 bases). The CDR3 runs to 14 residues. V lost 3 bases to trimming and J lost 7 bases, with 15 bases between them. In germline, CDR1 is LNHDA, CDR2 SQIVND (reference sequence). In nucleotides, the CDR3 is TGTGCCAGTAGTATTGGCAGGGAGGTAACTGGCTACACCTTC. Amino acid sequence: CASSIGREVTGYTF.

Notes on this clone: A junction boundary mismatches the germline segment, possibly from a read error. The J gene is TRBJ1-2, the V gene TRBV20-1; perhaps TRBD1 as D (6 bases). This CDR3 has 9 amino acids. CDR1 is DFQATT, CDR2 SNEGSKA, per germline (reference sequence). CDR3 DNA sequence: TGCAGTGCTAAGGGGTGGACAGATTTC. It specifies CSAKGWTDF.

The rearrangement links TRBV19 to TRBJ2-5; perhaps TRBD1 as D (6 bases). CDR1 is LNHDA and CDR2 is SQIVND in the germline V gene (reference sequence). Trimming cost V 7 bases and J 0 bases, with 9 bases left between them. The CDR3 sequence is 13 residues long. CDR3 nucleotide sequence: TGTGCCAGTACCCAGGGGAACCAAGAGACCCAGTACTTC. It codes for CASTQGNQETQYF.

This chain joins TRBV5-6 and TRBJ2-2; D is uncertain. This CDR3 has 12 amino acids. V lost 4 bases and J lost 9, with 10 bases in between. Germline-derived CDR1 and CDR2 are SGHDT and YYEEEE. The CDR3 reads CASSPSGRELFF. The CDR3 region has the DNA TGTGCCAGCAGCCCCTCGGGTAGGGAGCTGTTTTTT.

CDR3 sequence: CASKRLQGQPQHF. Written as DNA, the CDR3 is TGTGCCAGCAAAAGACTGCAGGGACAGCCCCAGCATTTT. The chain uses TRBV6-1 and TRBJ1-5; weak D call: TRBD1 (5 bases). There are 13 residues in the CDR3. CDR1 is MNHNS and CDR2 is SASEGT in the germline V gene. Trimming cost V 7 bases and J 7 bases, with 14 bases left between them.

Notes on this clone: The same CDR3 is also encoded by other DNA sequences in this sample. This chain connects TRBV19 to TRBJ2-3, with D uncertain. Trimming took off 7 bases at V and 3 bases at J, with 14 bases between the two ends. The CDR3 loop spans 14 amino acids. The V gene's germline CDR1 is LNHDA and CDR2 SQIVND (reference sequence). The chain's CDR3 is CASTLSGSTDTQYF. CDR3 sequence (DNA): TGTGCCAGTACCCTGTCGGGTTCAACAGATACGCAGTATTTT.

The chain combines TRBV28 with TRBJ1-2; TRBD1 is a possible D gene (5 bases). This CDR3 comprises 12 residues. Trimming shortened V by 6 bases and J by 8 bases, and 13 bases separated the two germline ends. CDR1 is MDHEN and CDR2 is SYDVKM in the germline V gene. CDR3 nucleotides: TGTGCCAGCAGCCTAGCGGGGGGGGGCTACACCTTC. Its protein is CASSLAGGGYTF.

V usage is TRBV7-9 and J usage is TRBJ2-1; D not resolved. V dropped 6 bases and J dropped 6 bases, with 18 bases sitting between them. The CDR3 has 15 amino acids. CDR1 and CDR2 (germline): SEHNR, FQNEAQ (reference sequence). CDR3 sequence (DNA): TGTGCCAGCAGTTCCACGTGGAACAGTCCCAATGAGCAGTTCTTC. Its protein is CASSSTWNSPNEQFF.

The V gene is TRBV7-3, the J gene TRBJ1-1, with D hard to call. CDR1 and CDR2 (germline): SGHTA, FQGTGA. The CDR3 sequence is 13 residues long. Between the trimmed V and J ends, which lost 5 bases and 2 bases, there was a span of 9 bases. DNA of the CDR3: TGTGCCAGCAGCAAGACACCCAACACTGAAGCTTTCTTT. Protein sequence: CASSKTPNTEAFF. Full variable domain (outside the CDR3, taken from reference TRBV7-3 and TRBJ1-1): GAGVSQTPSNKVTEKGKYVELRCDPISGHTALYWYRQSLGQGPEFLIYFQGTGAADDSGLPNDRFFAVRPEGSVSTLKIQRTERGDSAVYLCASSKTPNTEAFFGQGTRLTVV.

This clone has just one count. At one end, the junction sequence differs from germline, possibly due to a read error. The rearrangement links TRBV29-1 to TRBJ1-2, with D maybe TRBD1 (5 bases). The CDR3 loop spans 13 amino acids. From germline, CDR1 is SQVTM and CDR2 ANQGSEA. The DNA for the CDR3 is TGCAGCGTGGAAGATACAGGTTCCTATGGCTACACCTTC. Amino acid sequence: CSVEDTGSYGYTF.

This clone has more than one count but fewer than ten. The J gene is TRBJ1-5, the V gene TRBV6-6, with TRBD1 as a possible D gene (5 bases). The CDR3 consists of 15 residues. CDR1 and CDR2 (germline): MNHNY, SVGAGI (reference sequence). Trimming took off 5 bases at V and 1 base at J, with 12 bases between the two ends. The CDR3 reads CASSNTGGSNQPQHF. As DNA, the CDR3 is TGTGCCAGCAGTAACACAGGAGGGAGCAATCAGCCCCAGCATTTT.

The table lists this clone with a few counts. The chain couples TRBV7-9 to TRBJ2-7; 9 bases fit TRBD1. From germline, CDR1 is SEHNR and CDR2 FQNEAQ (reference sequence). J gave up 6 bases and V 7 bases, and 13 bases lay outside the gene matches. The CDR3 sequence is 15 residues long. CDR3 coding DNA: TGTGCCAGCACCATCACCCTCGGACAGGGGTTCGAGCAGTACTTC. Translated: CASTITLGQGFEQYF.

The genes are TRBV9 and TRBJ2-5; D unresolved. Germline V gene sequence: CDR1 SGDLS, CDR2 YYNGEE. The CDR3 consists of 15 residues. V dropped 4 bases and J dropped 1 base, with 14 bases sitting between them. Here the CDR3 DNA reads TGTGCCAGCAGCTCCCCTGGGCGCTCCCAAGAGACCCAGTACTTC. It codes for CASSSPGRSQETQYF. Drawing the rest from reference TRBV9 and TRBJ2-5, the complete variable domain is DSGVTQTPKHLITATGQRVTLRCSPRSGDLSVYWYQQSLDQGLQFLIQYYNGEERAKGNILERFSAQQFPDLHSELNLSSLELGDSALYFCASSSPGRSQETQYFGPGTRLLVL.

The chain joins TRBV2 to TRBJ2-2; TRBD2 is a possible D gene (5 bases). Looked up from germline, CDR1 is SNHLY and CDR2 is FYNNEI. The CDR3 extends over 15 amino acids. V was trimmed by 3 bases and J by 3 bases, leaving 11 bases between them. CDR3 bases: TGTGCCAGCAGTGACACCCCCGGGGACACCGGGGAGCTGTTTTTT. It specifies CASSDTPGDTGELFF.

This sequence joins TRBV6-6 and TRBJ2-1; 8 bases line up with TRBD2. The germline gives CDR1 MNHNY, CDR2 SVGAGI (reference sequence). Trimming took 9 bases from V and 3 from J; bases not matched to a gene: 7. CDR3 length: 14 amino acids. The CDR3 sequence is CASLIAGRYNEQFF. Here the CDR3 DNA reads TGTGCCAGTCTGATAGCGGGACGCTACAATGAGCAGTTCTTC.

This chain joins TRBV19 and TRBJ2-2, with 8 nucleotides matching TRBD1. This CDR3 comprises 15 residues. J gave up 3 bases and V 3 bases, and 3 bases lay outside the gene matches. Per the germline V gene, CDR1 is LNHDA and CDR2 is SQIVND (reference sequence). The CDR3 region has the DNA TGTGCCAGTAGTATCAGGGGGCGCGACACCGGGGAGCTGTTTTTT. Amino acids: CASSIRGRDTGELFF.